The 29 T cell receptor beta chains given below trace back to one sample, sequenced in a study of blood T cell repertoires in COVID-19 (dated by TCRdb to about 2020). The library came from the immunoSEQ multiplex PCR assay. TCRdb retrieved this table from immuneACCESS and kept in-frame rearrangements only. Not all clones are present; in checked studies, unresolved V genes account for under half, and no reason is known for the remainder. A total of tens of thousands of clones appear in this sample, approximately 86% of them only once. The leading ten clones occupy about 3.4% of the sample. Material for sequencing was peripheral blood. These receptors all come from a man over 45 with active COVID-19.

The chain uses TRBV12-3 or TRBV12-4 and TRBJ2-5; unclear D gene. V was clipped by 2 bases and J by 5 bases, with 6 bases between them. This CDR3 spans 12 amino acids. CDR3 region: CASSLNGETQYF. CDR3 nucleotides: TGTGCCAGCAGTTTAAACGGGGAGACCCAGTACTTC.

The chain links TRBV6-5 to TRBJ2-1; D is perhaps TRBD2 (6 bases). The CDR3 is 13 amino acids. Germline CDR1 and CDR2: MNHEY and SVGAGI. Trimming shortened V by 6 bases and J by 0 bases, and 6 bases separated the two germline ends. As DNA, the CDR3 is TGTGCCAGCAGGCGGGACTCCTACAATGAGCAGTTCTTC. It is translated as CASRRDSYNEQFF.

The chain couples TRBV12-3 or TRBV12-4 to TRBJ1-6; D ambiguous. The V gene lost 7 bases and the J gene lost 7 bases, with 8 bases spanning the gap. The CDR3 runs to 12 residues. The CDR3 nucleotides read TGTGCCAGCAACTTGAACAATTCACCCCTCCACTTT. It encodes CASNLNNSPLHF.

The genes are TRBV5-6 and TRBJ1-6; possible D gene TRBD1, 6 bases. V lost 7 bases and J 5 bases, leaving 13 bases between the germline ends. Germline CDR1 and CDR2: SGHDT and YYEEEE. This CDR3 has 14 residues. The DNA of the CDR3 is TGTGCCAGCTCCCCGGACAGCCATAATTCACCCCTCCACTTT. Translation: CASSPDSHNSPLHF. Looking up the rest from reference TRBV5-6 and TRBJ1-6 gives the full variable domain: DAGVTQSPTHLIKTRGQQVTLRCSPKSGHDTVSWYQQALGQGPQFIFQYYEEEERQRGNFPDRFSGHQFPNYSSELNVNALLLGDSALYLCASSPDSHNSPLHFGNGTRLTVT.

The V call is TRBV10-3, the J call TRBJ2-3; TRBD2 matches at 8 bases. Germline V gene data show CDR1 as ENHRY and CDR2 as SYGVKD. The CDR3 covers 15 residues. The junction had 6 bases not matched to a gene; V was cut back by 6 bases and J by 1 base. CDR3 bases: TGTGCCATCAGATCAGCGGGGGCCCGCACAGATACGCAGTATTTT. As protein: CAIRSAGARTDTQYF.

The chain recombines TRBV5-4 with TRBJ1-1; D remains ambiguous. Deletions cut 8 bases from V and 5 bases from J, with 16 bases between. The CDR3 length is 13 residues. The V gene's germline CDR1 is SGHNT and CDR2 YYREEE (reference sequence). This CDR3 is CASKKQGGTEAFF. Here the CDR3 DNA reads TGTGCCAGTAAAAAACAAGGAGGGACTGAAGCTTTCTTT.

V and J are TRBV7-9 and TRBJ2-3; 7 nucleotides line up with TRBD2. CDR1 and CDR2 (germline): SEHNR, FQNEAQ (reference sequence). This CDR3 spans 15 amino acids. V shed 2 bases and J 3 bases; nucleotides not matched to a gene: 5. The CDR3 sequence is CASSLSGTKTDTQYF. The CDR3, as DNA: TGTGCCAGCAGCTTAAGCGGGACTAAGACAGATACGCAGTATTTT.

The V and J genes are TRBV10-3 and TRBJ2-1, with 7 bases fitting TRBD1. This CDR3 region has 17 residues. The germline CDR1 and CDR2 sequences are ENHRY and SYGVKD. Trimming at V came to 0 bases and at J to 2 bases, leaving 7 bases not matched to a gene. CDR3 DNA sequence: TGTGCCATCAGTGAGTCGACTCGAGGGGGCACCTACAATGAGCAGTTCTTC. Residues: CAISESTRGGTYNEQFF.

This chain connects TRBV5-1 to TRBJ2-3; D unresolved. This CDR3 has 12 residues. V gave up 0 bases and J gave up 6 bases, with 5 bases separating them. Germline V CDR1 and CDR2: SGHRS, YFSETQ. CDR3 loop: CASSLAVDTQYF. The CDR3, as DNA: TGCGCCAGCAGCTTGGCCGTGGATACGCAGTATTTT.

The chain uses TRBV7-2 and TRBJ2-2; 16 positions match TRBD2. The CDR3 loop spans 18 amino acids. V gave up 1 base and J gave up 5 bases; unmatched junction bases: 4. Germline V gene lookup returns CDR1 SGHTA and CDR2 FQGNSA. CDR3 sequence (DNA): TGTGCCAGCAGCTTAGTGGGGACTAGCGGGGGGGCAACCGGGGAGCTGTTTTTT. Translated, it gives CASSLVGTSGGATGELFF.

The rearrangement uses TRBV2 and TRBJ2-6; perhaps TRBD1 as D (5 bases). This CDR3 contains 16 residues. Trimming cost V 5 bases and J 2 bases, with 13 bases left between them. Germline V gene lookup returns CDR1 SNHLY and CDR2 FYNNEI. The CDR3 DNA follows: TGTGCCAGCAGTTTGACAGTTTCGGCTGGGGCCAACGTCCTGACTTTC. It yields the protein CASSLTVSAGANVLTF.

This clone was counted a few times. This chain links TRBV6-2 or TRBV6-3 with TRBJ1-2; 7 nucleotides line up with TRBD1. The CDR3 length is 20 residues. Germline CDR1 reads MNHEY; CDR2 reads SVGEGT. The trim removed 2 bases at V and 0 bases at J, leaving 18 bases unmatched. CDR3 bases: TGTGCCAGCAGTTACCAGATTGGCGGACAGGAACCAAATTCTAACTATGGCTACACCTTC. This sequence encodes CASSYQIGGQEPNSNYGYTF.

The CDR3 DNA is TGTGCCAGCAGCCAGGTAGGGGGTAACACTGAAGCTTTCTTT. Its protein is CASSQVGGNTEAFF. The chain joins TRBV14 to TRBJ1-1; TRBD1 is a possible D gene (6 bases). This CDR3 contains 14 residues. Germline CDR1 and CDR2: SGHDN and FVKESK. Trimming pared 3 bases from V and 2 bases from J, leaving 10 bases between.

This sequence joins TRBV4-1 and TRBJ2-7, with 7 positions matching TRBD1. The CDR3 totals 16 residues. Germline-derived CDR1 and CDR2 are MGHRA and YSYEKL. J gave up 1 base and V 3 bases, and 9 bases lay outside the gene matches. In nucleotides, the CDR3 is TGCGCCAGCAGCCACCAACAGGGGAGAACTTCCTACGAGCAGTACTTC. Its protein is CASSHQQGRTSYEQYF.

This clone has only one observation. DNA of the CDR3: TGCAAACTTACAGGGCAAAACATTCAGTACTTC. Translated: CKLTGQNIQYF. V is TRBV20-1 and J is TRBJ2-4; maybe TRBD1 (6 bases). The CDR3 is 11 residues long. Germline CDR1 reads DFQATT; CDR2 reads SNEGSKA (reference sequence).

This clone was seen once. The chain recombines TRBV14 with TRBJ2-5; 8 bases line up with TRBD2. Germline V gene data show CDR1 as SGHDN and CDR2 as FVKESK. Trimming at V came to 0 bases and at J to 6 bases, leaving 6 bases not matched to a gene. The CDR3 length is 15 residues. CDR3 in DNA: TGTGCCAGCAGCCAAGACTGGCGGGGGGTTAAGACCCAGTACTTC. It translates to CASSQDWRGVKTQYF. Complete variable domain (other parts from reference TRBV14 and TRBJ2-5): EAGVTQFPSHSVIEKGQTVTLRCDPISGHDNLYWYRRVMGKEIKFLLHFVKESKQDESGMPNNRFLAERTGGTYSTLKVQPAELEDSGVYFCASSQDWRGVKTQYFGPGTRLLVL.

This clone was seen a single time. The chain couples TRBV29-1 to TRBJ2-5, with TRBD2 matching 8 bases. The CDR3 sequence is 12 residues long. V lost 6 bases, J lost 5 bases, and 5 bases stayed unmatched. Germline V gene data show CDR1 as SQVTM and CDR2 as ANQGSEA. The CDR3 protein is CSVGGGMETQYF. The CDR3 DNA is TGCAGCGTCGGGGGGGGAATGGAGACCCAGTACTTC.

The CDR3 bases are TGCGCCAGCAGTGACGGGGGGATTGAACGCGAGCAGTACTTC. Its translation: CASSDGGIEREQYF. The chain combines TRBV4-1 with TRBJ2-7; the match to TRBD2 covers 7 bases. The trim removed 6 bases at V and 6 bases at J, leaving 11 bases unmatched. The germline gives CDR1 MGHRA, CDR2 YSYEKL. The CDR3 length is 14 residues.

The rearrangement uses TRBV30 and TRBJ2-5; 7 bases map to TRBD2. The V gene's germline CDR1 is GTSNPN and CDR2 SVGIG (reference sequence). With V trimmed by 6 bases and J by 3 bases, 7 bases remained unmatched. CDR3 size: 13 residues. Here the CDR3 reads CACSGANEETQYF. CDR3 nucleotides: TGTGCCTGCAGCGGGGCGAATGAAGAGACCCAGTACTTC.

This chain connects TRBV10-3 to TRBJ2-7, with TRBD2 identical over 10 bases. Trimming took 0 bases from V and 0 from J; bases not matched to a gene: 8. In germline, CDR1 is ENHRY, CDR2 SYGVKD. The CDR3 is made up of 18 amino acids. In nucleotides, the CDR3 is TGTGCCATCAGTGAGTCGGGAGCGGGGGGGCTCTACTCCTACGAGCAGTACTTC. Translation: CAISESGAGGLYSYEQYF.

The genes are TRBV7-8 and TRBJ1-5; TRBD1 is a possible D gene (6 bases). In germline, CDR1 is SGHVS, CDR2 FQNEAQ. V was trimmed by 8 bases and J by 3 bases, leaving 17 bases between them. This CDR3 has 15 amino acids. CDR3 sequence (DNA): TGTGCCAGCTCGGGGGGCAGGGCCATCAATCAGCCCCAGCATTTT. Amino acid sequence: CASSGGRAINQPQHF.

The chain links TRBV2 to TRBJ2-2; D is unclear. CDR3 length equals 16 residues. V lost 2 bases and J 1 base, leaving 11 bases between the germline ends. In germline, CDR1 is SNHLY, CDR2 FYNNEI. In nucleotides, the CDR3 is TGTGCCAGCAGTGAAAAGTTCCAGTTGAACACCGGGGAGCTGTTTTTT. As protein: CASSEKFQLNTGELFF.

The chain's CDR3 is CASSLAVAGGQETQYF. CDR3 bases: TGTGCCAGCAGCTTAGCGGTCGCGGGGGGGCAGGAGACCCAGTACTTC. The genes are TRBV11-2 and TRBJ2-5; 9 bases agree with TRBD2. J was trimmed by 5 bases and V by 1 base; bases with no gene match: 8. CDR1 SGHAT and CDR2 FQNNGV come from the germline V gene. The CDR3 length is 16 residues.

This clone was counted once. The chain is built from TRBV6-6 and TRBJ1-1; TRBD1 might be the D (6 bases). CDR3 length: 14 amino acids. V shed 9 bases and J shed 0 bases, with 14 bases lying between them. CDR1 and CDR2 (germline): MNHNY, SVGAGI (reference sequence). CDR3 DNA sequence: TGTGCCAGTTCAGGTCAGGGGATGAACACTGAAGCTTTCTTT. It codes for CASSGQGMNTEAFF.

The CDR3 region has the DNA TGTGCCAGCAGCTTATCCTACACTGAAGCTTTCTTT. Its translation is CASSLSYTEAFF. The genes are TRBV7-2 and TRBJ1-1; D is undetermined. V lost 2 bases and J lost 3, with 4 bases in between. Germline-derived CDR1 and CDR2 are SGHTA and FQGNSA. This CDR3 has 12 amino acids.

This clone came up once. The chain carries TRBV11-3 and TRBJ2-5; 10 nucleotides align to TRBD2. This CDR3 region has 14 residues. CDR1 SGHNT and CDR2 YENEEA come from the germline V gene. Trimming took 5 bases from V and 2 from J; bases not matched to a gene: 2. The CDR3 DNA follows: TGTGCCAGCAGCCTGACTAGCGGGCAAGAGACCCAGTACTTC. Amino acid sequence: CASSLTSGQETQYF.

This chain uses TRBV19 with TRBJ1-5; TRBD1 is a possible D gene (5 bases). Germline V gives CDR1 LNHDA, CDR2 SQIVND (reference sequence). V dropped 3 bases and J dropped 1 base, with 10 bases sitting between them. There are 15 residues in the CDR3. CDR3 in amino acids: CASSIGQGSNQPQHF. The CDR3 DNA reads as TGTGCCAGTAGTATTGGGCAGGGCAGCAATCAGCCCCAGCATTTT. The full variable domain, rest sourced from reference TRBV19 and TRBJ1-5, is DGGITQSPKYLFRKEGQNVTLSCEQNLNHDAMYWYRQDPGQGLRLIYYSQIVNDFQKGDIAEGYSVSREKKESFPLTVTSAQKNPTAFYLCASSIGQGSNQPQHFGDGTRLSIL.

This sequence joins TRBV3-1 (or the pseudogene TRBV3-2) and TRBJ1-1, with a tentative D call TRBD1 (6 bases). V was cut by 4 bases and J by 4 bases, with 10 bases left in between. In germline, CDR1 is LGHDT, CDR2 YNNKEL (reference sequence). This CDR3 has 13 amino acids. The CDR3 region is CASSRPGVTEAFF. The CDR3 bases are TGTGCCAGCAGCCGTCCAGGGGTCACTGAAGCTTTCTTT.

The CDR3 loop reads CASSHSMSLDRGRAKAELFF. The CDR3 DNA follows: TGTGCCAGCAGCCACTCCATGAGCCTGGACAGGGGGCGGGCGAAGGCGGAACTGTTTTTT. The gene calls are TRBV21-1 and TRBJ1-4; TRBD1, the D gene given by the table, was not confirmed from the DNA. TRBV21-1 is given as a pseudogene. This CDR3 region has 20 residues.